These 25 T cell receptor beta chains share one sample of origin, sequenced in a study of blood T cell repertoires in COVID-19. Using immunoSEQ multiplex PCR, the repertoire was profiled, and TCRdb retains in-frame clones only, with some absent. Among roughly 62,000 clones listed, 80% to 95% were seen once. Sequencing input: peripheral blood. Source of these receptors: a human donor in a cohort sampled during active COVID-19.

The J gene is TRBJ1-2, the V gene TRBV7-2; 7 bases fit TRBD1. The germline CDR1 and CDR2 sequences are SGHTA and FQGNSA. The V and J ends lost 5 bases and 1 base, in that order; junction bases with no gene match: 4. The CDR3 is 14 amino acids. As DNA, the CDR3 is TGTGCCAGCAGCAAGGGACAGATTAACTATGGCTACACCTTC. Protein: CASSKGQINYGYTF. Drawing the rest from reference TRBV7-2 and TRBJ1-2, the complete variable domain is GAGVSQSPSNKVTEKGKDVELRCDPISGHTALYWYRQSLGQGLEFLIYFQGNSAPDKSGLPSDRFSAERTGGSVSTLTIQRTQQEDSAVYLCASSKGQINYGYTFGSGTRLTVV.

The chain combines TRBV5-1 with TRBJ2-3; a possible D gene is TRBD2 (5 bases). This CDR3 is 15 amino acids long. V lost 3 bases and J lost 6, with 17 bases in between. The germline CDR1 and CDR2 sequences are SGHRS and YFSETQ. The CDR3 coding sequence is TGCGCCAGCAGCTCTGGTCAGCCCAGAGGGGATACGCAGTATTTT. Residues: CASSSGQPRGDTQYF.

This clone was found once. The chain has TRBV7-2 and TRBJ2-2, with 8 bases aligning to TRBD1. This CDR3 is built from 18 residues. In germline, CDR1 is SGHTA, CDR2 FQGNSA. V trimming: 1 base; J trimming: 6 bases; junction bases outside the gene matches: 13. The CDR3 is CASSLDLGRRGPAGELFF. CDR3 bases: TGTGCCAGCAGCTTAGATTTGGGGCGCAGGGGGCCGGCCGGGGAGCTGTTTTTT.

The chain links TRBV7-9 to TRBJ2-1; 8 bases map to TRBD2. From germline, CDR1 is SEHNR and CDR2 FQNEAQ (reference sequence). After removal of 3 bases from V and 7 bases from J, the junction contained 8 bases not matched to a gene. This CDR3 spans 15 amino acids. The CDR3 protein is CASSFIAGRGNEQFF. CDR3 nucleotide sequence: TGTGCCAGCAGCTTCATTGCCGGGAGGGGAAATGAGCAGTTCTTC.

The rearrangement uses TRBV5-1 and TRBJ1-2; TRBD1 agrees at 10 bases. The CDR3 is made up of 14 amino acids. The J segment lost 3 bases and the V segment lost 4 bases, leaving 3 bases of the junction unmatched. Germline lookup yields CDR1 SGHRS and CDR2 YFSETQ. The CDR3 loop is CASSGGTGDYGYTF. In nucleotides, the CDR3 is TGCGCCAGCAGCGGGGGGACAGGGGACTATGGCTACACCTTC.

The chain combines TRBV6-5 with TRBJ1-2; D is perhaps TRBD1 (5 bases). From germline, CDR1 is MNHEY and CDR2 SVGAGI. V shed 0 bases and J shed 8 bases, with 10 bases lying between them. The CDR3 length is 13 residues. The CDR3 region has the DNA TGTGCCAGCAGTTACTCGGCAGGGCAAGGCTACACCTTC. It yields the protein CASSYSAGQGYTF.

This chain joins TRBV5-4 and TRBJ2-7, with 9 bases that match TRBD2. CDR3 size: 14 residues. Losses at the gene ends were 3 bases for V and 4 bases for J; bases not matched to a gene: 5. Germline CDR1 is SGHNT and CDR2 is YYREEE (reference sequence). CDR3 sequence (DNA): TGTGCCAGCAGCTCCGGGACTAGCCCGTACGAGCAGTACTTC. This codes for CASSSGTSPYEQYF.

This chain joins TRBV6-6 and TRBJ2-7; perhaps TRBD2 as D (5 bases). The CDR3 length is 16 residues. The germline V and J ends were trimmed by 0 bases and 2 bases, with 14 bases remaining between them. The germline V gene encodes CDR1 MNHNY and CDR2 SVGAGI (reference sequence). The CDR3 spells CASSYSATRATYEQYF. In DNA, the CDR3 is TGTGCCAGCAGTTACTCGGCGACGAGGGCCACCTACGAGCAGTACTTC.

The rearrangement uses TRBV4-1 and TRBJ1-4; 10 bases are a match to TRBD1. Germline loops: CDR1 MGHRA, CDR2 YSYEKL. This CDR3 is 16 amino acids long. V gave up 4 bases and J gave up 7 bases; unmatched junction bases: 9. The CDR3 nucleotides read TGCGCCAGCAGCCGCCGCCGGACAGGGGGGGGTGAAAAACTGTTTTTT. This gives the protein CASSRRRTGGGEKLFF.

The CDR3 sequence is CSASGTGSADYGYTF. The CDR3 DNA is TGCAGTGCTAGTGGGACAGGGTCGGCTGACTATGGCTACACCTTC. The V call is TRBV20-1, the J call TRBJ1-2; 9 bases are a match to TRBD1. Trimming at V came to 3 bases and at J to 3 bases, leaving 8 bases not matched to a gene. The CDR3 contains 15 residues. The V gene's germline CDR1 is DFQATT and CDR2 SNEGSKA (reference sequence).

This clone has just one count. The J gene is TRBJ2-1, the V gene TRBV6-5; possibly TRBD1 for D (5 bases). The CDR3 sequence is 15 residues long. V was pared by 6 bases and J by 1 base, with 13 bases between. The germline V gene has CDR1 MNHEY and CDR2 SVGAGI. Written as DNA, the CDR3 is TGTGCCAGCAGGCCCCTGGGGCTTTCCTACAATGAGCAGTTCTTC. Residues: CASRPLGLSYNEQFF.

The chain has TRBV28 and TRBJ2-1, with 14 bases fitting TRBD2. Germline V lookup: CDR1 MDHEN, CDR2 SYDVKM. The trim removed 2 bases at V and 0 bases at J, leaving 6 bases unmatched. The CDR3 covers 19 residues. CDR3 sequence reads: CASSLEGLAGVSSYNEQFF. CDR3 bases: TGTGCCAGCAGTTTAGAGGGACTAGCGGGGGTAAGCTCCTACAATGAGCAGTTCTTC. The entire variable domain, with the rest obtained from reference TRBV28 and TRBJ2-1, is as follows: DVKVTQSSRYLVKRTGEKVFLECVQDMDHENMFWYRQDPGLGLRLIYFSYDVKMKEKGDIPEGYSVSREKKERFSLILESASTNQTSMYLCASSLEGLAGVSSYNEQFFGPGTRLTVL.

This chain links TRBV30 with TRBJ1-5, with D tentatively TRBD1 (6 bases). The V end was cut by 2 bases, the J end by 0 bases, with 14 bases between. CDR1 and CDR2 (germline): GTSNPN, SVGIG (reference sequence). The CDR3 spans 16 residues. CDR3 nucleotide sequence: TGTGCCTGGAGTTTGGGGACACATTTTAGCAATCAGCCCCAGCATTTT. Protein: CAWSLGTHFSNQPQHF.

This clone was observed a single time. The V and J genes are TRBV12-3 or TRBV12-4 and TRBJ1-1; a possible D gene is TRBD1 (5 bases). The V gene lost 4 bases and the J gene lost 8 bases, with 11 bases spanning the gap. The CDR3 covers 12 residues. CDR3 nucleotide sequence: TGTGCCAGCAGTTCAGGACATCTAGAAGCTTTCTTT. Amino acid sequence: CASSSGHLEAFF.

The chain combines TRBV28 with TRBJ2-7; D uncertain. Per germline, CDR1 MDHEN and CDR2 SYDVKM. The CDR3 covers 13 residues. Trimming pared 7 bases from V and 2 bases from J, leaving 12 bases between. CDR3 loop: CASNRPVPYEQYF. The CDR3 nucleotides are TGTGCCAGCAATCGTCCGGTTCCCTACGAGCAGTACTTC.

The CDR3 reads CASSRTGSYNEQFF. As DNA, the CDR3 is TGTGCCAGCAGCCGGACAGGGTCCTACAATGAGCAGTTCTTC. V is TRBV5-6 and J is TRBJ2-1, with 8 positions matching TRBD1. The length of the CDR3 is 14 residues. V gave up 4 bases and J gave up 1 base; unmatched junction bases: 1. CDR1 is SGHDT, CDR2 YYEEEE, per germline.

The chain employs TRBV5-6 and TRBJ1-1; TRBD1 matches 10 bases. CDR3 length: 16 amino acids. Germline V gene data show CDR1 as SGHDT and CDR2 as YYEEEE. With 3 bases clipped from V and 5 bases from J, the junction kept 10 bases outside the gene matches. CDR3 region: CASSSTGQGGWTEAFF. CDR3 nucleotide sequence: TGTGCCAGCAGCTCAACCGGACAGGGGGGATGGACTGAAGCTTTCTTT. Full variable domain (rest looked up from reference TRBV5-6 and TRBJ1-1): DAGVTQSPTHLIKTRGQQVTLRCSPKSGHDTVSWYQQALGQGPQFIFQYYEEEERQRGNFPDRFSGHQFPNYSSELNVNALLLGDSALYLCASSSTGQGGWTEAFFGQGTRLTVV.

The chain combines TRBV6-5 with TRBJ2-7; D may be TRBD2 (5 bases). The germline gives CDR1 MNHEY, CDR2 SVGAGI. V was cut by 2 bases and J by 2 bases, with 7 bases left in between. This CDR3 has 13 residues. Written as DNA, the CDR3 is TGTGCCAGCAGTTACGGACTGCCCTACGAGCAGTACTTC. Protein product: CASSYGLPYEQYF.

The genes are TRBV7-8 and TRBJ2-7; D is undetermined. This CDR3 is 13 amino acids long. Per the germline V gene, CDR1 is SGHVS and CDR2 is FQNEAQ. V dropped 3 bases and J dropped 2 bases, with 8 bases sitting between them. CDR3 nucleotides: TGTGCCAGCAGCTTTACTGACACCTACGAGCAGTACTTC. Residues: CASSFTDTYEQYF.

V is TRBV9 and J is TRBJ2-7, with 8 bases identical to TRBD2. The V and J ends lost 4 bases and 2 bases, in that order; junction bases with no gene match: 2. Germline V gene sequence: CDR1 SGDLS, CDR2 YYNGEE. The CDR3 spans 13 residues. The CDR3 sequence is CASSPGGAYEQYF. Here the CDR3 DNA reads TGTGCCAGCAGCCCGGGGGGGGCCTACGAGCAGTACTTC.

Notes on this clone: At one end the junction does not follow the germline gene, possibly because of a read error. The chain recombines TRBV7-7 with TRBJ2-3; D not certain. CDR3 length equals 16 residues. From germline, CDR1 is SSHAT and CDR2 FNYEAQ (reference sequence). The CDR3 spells CASSSGVSSATDTQYF. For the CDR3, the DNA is TGTGCTAGCAGCTCCGGCGTTAGCTCCGCTACAGATACGCAGTATTTT.

CDR3 region: CASSLQGGNSPLHF. CDR3 coding DNA: TGCGCCAGCAGCTTACAGGGGGGTAATTCACCCCTCCACTTT. The V and J genes are TRBV5-1 and TRBJ1-6; 8 bases are shared with TRBD1. CDR1 SGHRS and CDR2 YFSETQ come from the germline V gene. The CDR3 runs 14 residues. The V and J ends lost 2 bases and 6 bases, in that order; junction bases with no gene match: 1.

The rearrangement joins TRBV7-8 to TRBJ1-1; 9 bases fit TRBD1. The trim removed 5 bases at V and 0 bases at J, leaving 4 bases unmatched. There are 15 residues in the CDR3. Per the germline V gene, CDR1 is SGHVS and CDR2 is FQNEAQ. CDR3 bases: TGTGCCAGCAGCGCCGACAGGGGGGTGAACACTGAAGCTTTCTTT. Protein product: CASSADRGVNTEAFF.

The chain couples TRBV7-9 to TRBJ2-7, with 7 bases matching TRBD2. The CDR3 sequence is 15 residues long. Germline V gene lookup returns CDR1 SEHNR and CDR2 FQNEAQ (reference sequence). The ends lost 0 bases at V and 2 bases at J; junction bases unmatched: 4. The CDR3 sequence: CASSLALAGAYEQYF. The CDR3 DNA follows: TGTGCCAGCAGCTTAGCGCTCGCGGGAGCCTACGAGCAGTACTTC.

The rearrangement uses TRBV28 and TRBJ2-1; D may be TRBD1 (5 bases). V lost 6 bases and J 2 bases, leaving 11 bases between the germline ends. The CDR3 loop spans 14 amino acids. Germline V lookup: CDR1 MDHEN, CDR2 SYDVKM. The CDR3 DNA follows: TGTGCCAGCAGGGTGGCAGGGCCCTACAATGAGCAGTTCTTC. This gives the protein CASRVAGPYNEQFF.